This is a list of T cell receptor beta chains from one sample in a study of CD8+ T cells in alopecia areata. Data came from immunoSEQ multiplex PCR; TCRdb stores just in-frame clones and leaves some out. The sample lists fewer than 150,000 clones, roughly two fifths occurring once. Input material: CD4+ T cells sorted from blood. Receptors were obtained from a human donor with alopecia areata. CDR3s include the opening cysteine and the closing phenylalanine or tryptophan. Fields, in order: V gene, J gene, clone size, D gene, CDR3 protein, CDR3 DNA. D genes are given only for firm matches. Expanded clones get a size class; other rows say once, few or many, or leave the size out.

TRBV5-1	TRBJ2-3	NA	NA	CASSLSTPGADTQYF	TGCGCCAGCAGCTTGAGTACTCCCGGTGCAGATACGCAGTATTTT
TRBV5-1	TRBJ1-2	few	NA	CASSPDGDYGYTF	TGCGCCAGCAGCCCAGACGGGGACTATGGCTACACCTTC
TRBV2	TRBJ2-1	NA	NA	CASSDPRGAPYNEQFF	TGTGCCAGCAGTGACCCCAGGGGGGCCCCCTACAATGAGCAGTTCTTC
TRBV5-4	TRBJ2-5	NA	NA	CASSHSGRRETQYF	TGTGCCAGCAGCCATAGTGGGAGGCGGGAGACCCAGTACTTC
TRBV5-1	TRBJ2-5	NA	TRBD2	CASSLSTSGAPETQYF	TGCGCCAGCAGCTTGTCGACTAGCGGGGCTCCAGAGACCCAGTACTTC
TRBV29-1	TRBJ1-1	NA	NA	CSVGQGSTMNTEAFF	TGCAGCGTTGGGCAGGGGTCTACCATGAACACTGAAGCTTTCTTT
TRBV7-9	TRBJ2-7	NA	TRBD2	CASSPRTSGPISYEQYF	TGTGCCAGCAGCCCTCGGACTAGCGGACCGATAAGCTACGAGCAGTACTTC
TRBV5-4	TRBJ2-7	NA	NA	CASSLDGTAGGEQYF	TGTGCCAGCAGCTTGGATGGGACAGCCGGGGGCGAGCAGTACTTC
TRBV7-2	TRBJ1-1	few	NA	CASSFTGLRGEAFF	TGTGCCAGCAGCTTCACAGGGTTAAGAGGTGAAGCTTTCTTT
TRBV29-1	TRBJ2-3	few	TRBD1	CSLRDRVADTQYF	TGCAGCCTGCGAGACAGGGTGGCAGATACGCAGTATTTT